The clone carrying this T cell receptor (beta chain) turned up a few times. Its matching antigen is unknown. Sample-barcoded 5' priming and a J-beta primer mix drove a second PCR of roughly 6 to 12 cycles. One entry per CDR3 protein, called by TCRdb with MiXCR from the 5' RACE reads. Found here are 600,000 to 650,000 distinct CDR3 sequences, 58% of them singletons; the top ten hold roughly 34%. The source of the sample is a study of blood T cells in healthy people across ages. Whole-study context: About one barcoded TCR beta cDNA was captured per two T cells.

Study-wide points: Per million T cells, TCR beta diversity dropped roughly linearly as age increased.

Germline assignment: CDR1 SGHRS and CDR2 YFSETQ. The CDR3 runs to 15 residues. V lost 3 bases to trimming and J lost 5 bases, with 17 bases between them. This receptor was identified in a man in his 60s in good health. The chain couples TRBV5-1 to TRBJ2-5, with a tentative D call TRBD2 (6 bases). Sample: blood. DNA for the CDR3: TGCGCCAGCAGCTCCGGGACTCCGTGGGGGGAGACCCAGTACTTC. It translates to CASSSGTPWGETQYF.